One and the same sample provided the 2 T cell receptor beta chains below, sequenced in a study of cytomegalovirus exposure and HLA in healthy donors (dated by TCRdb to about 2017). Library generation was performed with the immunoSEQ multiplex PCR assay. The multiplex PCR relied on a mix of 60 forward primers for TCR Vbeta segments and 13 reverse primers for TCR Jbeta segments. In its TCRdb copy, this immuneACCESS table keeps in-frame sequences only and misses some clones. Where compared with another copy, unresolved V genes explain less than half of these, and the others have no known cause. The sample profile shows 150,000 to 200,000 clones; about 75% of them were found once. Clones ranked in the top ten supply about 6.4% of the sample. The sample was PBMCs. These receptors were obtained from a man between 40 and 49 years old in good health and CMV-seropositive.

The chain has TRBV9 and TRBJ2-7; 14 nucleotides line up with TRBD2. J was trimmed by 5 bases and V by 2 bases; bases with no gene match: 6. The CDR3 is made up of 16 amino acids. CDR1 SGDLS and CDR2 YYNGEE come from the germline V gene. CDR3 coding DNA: TGTGCCAGCAGCGTCGGACTAGCGGGAGGACCCCACGAGCAGTACTTC. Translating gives CASSVGLAGGPHEQYF.

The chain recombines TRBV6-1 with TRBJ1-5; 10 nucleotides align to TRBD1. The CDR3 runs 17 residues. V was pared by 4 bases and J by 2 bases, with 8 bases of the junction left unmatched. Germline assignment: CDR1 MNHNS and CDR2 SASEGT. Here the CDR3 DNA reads TGTGCCAGCAGTGCGCTCCGGGACAGGGGAGGCAATCAGCCCCAGCATTTT. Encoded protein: CASSALRDRGGNQPQHF.